Reported below is one T cell receptor beta chain. Its target is not known. This entry belongs to a study of cytomegalovirus exposure and HLA in healthy donors. Study outcomes and limitations: A link between a missense DCLRE1C variant and TCR beta V- and J-gene trimming emerged from a later analysis.

Despite likely unrecorded immune exposures, the donors were nominally healthy at the time of sampling. The PCR ran on 60 Vbeta and 13 Jbeta primers. Measured with immunoSEQ multiplex PCR; TCRdb has only the in-frame clones, and not every one. The data contain under 150,000 clones, roughly 80% of them seen just once; the ten biggest clones take up 5.4%. The CDR3 extends over 16 amino acids. CDR1 and CDR2 (germline): SGDLS, YYNGEE. V lost 4 bases, J lost 4 bases, and 12 bases stayed unmatched. The chain combines TRBV9 with TRBJ1-2, with TRBD1 matching 8 bases. This receptor was identified in a woman aged 30 to 39 in good health and CMV-seropositive. The sample consisted of PBMCs. The CDR3: CASSTISGGAGYGYTF. As DNA, the CDR3 is TGTGCCAGCAGCACAATCTCAGGGGGCGCTGGCTATGGCTACACCTTC.